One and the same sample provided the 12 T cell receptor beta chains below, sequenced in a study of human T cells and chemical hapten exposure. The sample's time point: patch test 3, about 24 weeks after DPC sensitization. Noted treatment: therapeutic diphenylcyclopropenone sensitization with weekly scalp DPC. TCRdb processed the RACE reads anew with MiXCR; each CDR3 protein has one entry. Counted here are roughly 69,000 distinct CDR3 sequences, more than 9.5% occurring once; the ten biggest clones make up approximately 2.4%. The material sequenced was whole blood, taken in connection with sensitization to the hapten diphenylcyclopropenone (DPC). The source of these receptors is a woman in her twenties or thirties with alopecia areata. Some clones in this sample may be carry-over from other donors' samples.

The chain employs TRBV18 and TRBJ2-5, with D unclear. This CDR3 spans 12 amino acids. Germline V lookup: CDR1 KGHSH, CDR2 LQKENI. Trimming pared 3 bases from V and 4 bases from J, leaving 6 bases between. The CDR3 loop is CASSPGTETQYF. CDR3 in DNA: TGTGCCAGCTCACCGGGAACAGAGACCCAGTACTTC.

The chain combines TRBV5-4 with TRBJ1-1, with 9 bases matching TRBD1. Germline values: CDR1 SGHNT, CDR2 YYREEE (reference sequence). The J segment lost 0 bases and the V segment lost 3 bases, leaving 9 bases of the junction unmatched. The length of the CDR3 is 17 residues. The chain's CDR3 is CASSSGTGFAVNTEAFF. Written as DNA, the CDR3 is TGTGCCAGCAGCTCCGGGACAGGGTTTGCAGTGAACACTGAAGCTTTCTTT. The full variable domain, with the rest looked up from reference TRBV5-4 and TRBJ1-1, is ETGVTQSPTHLIKTRGQQVTLRCSSQSGHNTVSWYQQALGQGPQFIFQYYREEENGRGNFPPRFSGLQFPNYSSELNVNALELDDSALYLCASSSGTGFAVNTEAFFGQGTRLTVV.

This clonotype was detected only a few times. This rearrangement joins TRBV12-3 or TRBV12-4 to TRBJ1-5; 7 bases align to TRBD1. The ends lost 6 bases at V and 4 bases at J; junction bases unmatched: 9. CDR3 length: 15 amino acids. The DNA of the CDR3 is TGTGCCAGCAGCCCTACAGGGGTCCCAAATCAGCCCCAGCATTTT. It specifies CASSPTGVPNQPQHF.

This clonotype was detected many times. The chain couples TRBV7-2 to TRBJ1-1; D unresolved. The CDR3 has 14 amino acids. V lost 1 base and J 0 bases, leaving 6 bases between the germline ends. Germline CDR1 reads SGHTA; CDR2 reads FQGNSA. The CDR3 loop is CASSLVAVNTEAFF. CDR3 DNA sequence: TGTGCCAGCAGCTTAGTTGCCGTGAACACTGAAGCTTTCTTT.

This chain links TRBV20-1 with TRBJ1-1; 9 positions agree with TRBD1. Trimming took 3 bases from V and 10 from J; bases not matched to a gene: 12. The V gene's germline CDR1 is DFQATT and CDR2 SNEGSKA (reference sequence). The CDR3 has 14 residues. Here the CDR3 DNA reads TGCAGTGCTAGGGGCACGACAGGGGGGAAAGGAGCTTTCTTT. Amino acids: CSARGTTGGKGAFF.

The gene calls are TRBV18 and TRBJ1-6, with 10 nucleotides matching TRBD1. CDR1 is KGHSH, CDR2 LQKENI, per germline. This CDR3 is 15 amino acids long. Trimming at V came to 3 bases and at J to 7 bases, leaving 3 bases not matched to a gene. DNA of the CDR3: TGTGCCAGCTCACCTGCGGGACAGGGGAATTCACCCCTCCACTTT. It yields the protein CASSPAGQGNSPLHF. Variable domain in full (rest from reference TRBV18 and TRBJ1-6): NAGVMQNPRHLVRRRGQEARLRCSPMKGHSHVYWYRQLPEEGLKFMVYLQKENIIDESGMPKERFSAEFPKEGPSILRIQQVVRGDSAAYFCASSPAGQGNSPLHFGNGTRLTVT.

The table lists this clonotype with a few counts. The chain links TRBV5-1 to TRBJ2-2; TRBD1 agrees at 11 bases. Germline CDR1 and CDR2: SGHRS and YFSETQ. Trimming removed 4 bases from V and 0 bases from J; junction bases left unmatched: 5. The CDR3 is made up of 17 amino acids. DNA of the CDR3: TGCGCCAGCAGCCCCGGGACAGGGGGAGCGAACACCGGGGAGCTGTTTTTT. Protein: CASSPGTGGANTGELFF.

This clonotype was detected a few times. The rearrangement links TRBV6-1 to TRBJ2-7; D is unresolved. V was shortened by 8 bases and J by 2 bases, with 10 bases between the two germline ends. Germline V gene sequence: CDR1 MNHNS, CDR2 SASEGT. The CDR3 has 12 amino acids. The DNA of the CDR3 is TGTGCCAGCGATGAGTTCCCCTACGAGCAGTACTTC. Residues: CASDEFPYEQYF.

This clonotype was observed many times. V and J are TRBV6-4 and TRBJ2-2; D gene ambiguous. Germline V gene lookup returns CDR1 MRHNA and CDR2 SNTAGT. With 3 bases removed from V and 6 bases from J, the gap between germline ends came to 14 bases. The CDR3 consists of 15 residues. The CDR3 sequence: CASSDPLFRAGELFF. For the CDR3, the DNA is TGTGCCAGCAGTGATCCCCTTTTTCGTGCCGGGGAGCTGTTTTTT.

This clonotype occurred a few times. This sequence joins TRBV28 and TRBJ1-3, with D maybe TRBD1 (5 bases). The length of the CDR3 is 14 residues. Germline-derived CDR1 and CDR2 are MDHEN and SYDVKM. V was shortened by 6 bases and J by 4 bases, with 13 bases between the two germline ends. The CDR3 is CASSIGGTGNTIYF. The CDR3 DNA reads TGTGCCAGCAGCATCGGGGGGACCGGAAACACCATATATTTT.

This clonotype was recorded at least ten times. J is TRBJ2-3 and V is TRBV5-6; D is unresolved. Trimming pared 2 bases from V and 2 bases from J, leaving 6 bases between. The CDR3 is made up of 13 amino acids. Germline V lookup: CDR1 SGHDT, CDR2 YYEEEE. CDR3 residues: CASSLPITDTQYF. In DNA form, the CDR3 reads TGTGCCAGCAGCTTACCTATCACAGATACGCAGTATTTT.

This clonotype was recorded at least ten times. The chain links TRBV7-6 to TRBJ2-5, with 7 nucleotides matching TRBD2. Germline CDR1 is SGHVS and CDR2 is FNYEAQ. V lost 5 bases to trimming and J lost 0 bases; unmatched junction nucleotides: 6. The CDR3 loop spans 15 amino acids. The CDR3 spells CASSLGLLYQETQYF. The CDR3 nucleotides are TGTGCCAGCAGCCTGGGACTATTGTACCAAGAGACCCAGTACTTC.